What follows describes a single T cell receptor beta chain. Its binding antigen is unknown. No base quality information exists; no much larger clone differs at one position. TCR beta libraries were generated from genomic DNA with the immunoSEQ kit, following the manufacturer's recommendations. For library preparation, a first multiplex PCR was performed with proprietary primers, followed by a second PCR in which unique barcodes were added, and bead cleanups were performed after each round. Each sample batch included a kit-provided positive control reaction and a negative control reaction. The final libraries were assessed on an Agilent 4200 TapeStation D1000 ScreenTape, pooled by volume, and quantified by qPCR. An Illumina NextSeq500 fitted with a MidOutput 150-cycle cartridge performed the sequencing, running 156 Read1 cycles and 15 Index1 cycles with the kit's custom primers. The pooled library was loaded at approximately 0.99 pM, and roughly 20% PhiX control was spiked in. The authors' analysis ran thus. Vendor-processed data were analyzed in R, with a clonotype defined as all T cells sharing the same CDR3 nucleotide sequence. For clone abundance analyses, frequencies were normalized to the 10,000 most abundant clones per sample. Public T cell clones, which averaged fewer than five per sample, were excluded before analysis. Tumor-enriched clonotypes and baseline blood-enriched clonotypes were defined as those with an abundance difference of at least 32-fold between compartments. Clonotypes expanded or contracted between blood time points were identified with a beta-binomial differential abundance model. Tumor-blood repertoire similarity was measured with the Baroni-Urbani and Buser coefficient, and groups were compared using two-tailed Wilcoxon tests in R. This immuneACCESS table, as held by TCRdb, lists in-frame sequences with V and J called but not all clones. Of the missing ones, under half trace to an unresolved V gene in checked studies; the others have no known cause. The DNA was the basis for D and trimming; V, J and clone size are from that table. The sample records 150,000 or so clones, more than 70% of which are singletons. More than 10% of the sample rests with the top ten.

The entry originates in a study of radiation and T cells in renal cell carcinoma (TCRdb year 2020). Some background on the complete study: The samples were drawn from a clinical trial, where primary renal cell carcinomas were treated with 15 Gy of stereotactic body radiation therapy and then removed by nephrectomy 4 weeks afterward. TCR beta sequencing covered around 50 samples in total, comprising about 26 tumors and approximately 27 peripheral blood samples. A total of 4 million to 5 million unique CDR3 nucleotide sequences, encoding 2,500,000 or so unique CDR3 amino acid sequences, were found across all 50 or so samples.

The meaning of the sample's time point label: baseline pretreatment blood. The intended sense of this specimen's treatment or condition label: 15 Gy SBRT to primary tumor, nephrectomy 4 weeks later. To follow tumor-enriched clonotypes, serial peripheral blood was collected from radiation-treated patients at baseline and at 2 weeks and 4 weeks after SBRT. Renal cell carcinoma with clear cell pathology was present in all patients. The QIAamp DNA Blood Mini Kit (Qiagen) was used to prepare genomic DNA for TCR sequencing. Only samples passing all quality control checks were included in the analyses. The paper's findings and limits, for the study overall: Dynamics of the blood repertoire were not tracked past 4 weeks after treatment. Because the trial had a single-armed design, the trial could not examine how radiation dose or scheduling affected the TCR repertoire. Because pretreatment tumor biopsies were not available, the study could not determine whether clonotypes were already present within the tumor at baseline. In blood, the top tumor clonotypes increased from baseline to 2 weeks after radiation and then shrank by 4 weeks, which suggests a temporary expansion of tumor-resident clones.

The germline V end is reduced by 5 bases and the J end by 5 bases; junction bases left unmatched: 10. From its cysteine to its phenylalanine, the CDR3 spans 15 amino acids. The read is trimmed to its CDR3 DNA, 45 bases read in frame from base 1. CDR1 SGHDN and CDR2 FVKESK are derived from the germline V gene. This chain is built from TRBV14 and TRBJ1-2; the junction holds 8 bases that match TRBD1. The sequence came from a woman aged 45-59 years with renal cell carcinoma. The starting material was blood, obtained from a patient whose treatment included radiotherapy and nephrectomy. The sequenced DNA is TGTGCCAGCAGCTCCCTAGGACAGGGCGAGTATGGCTACACCTTC. Its amino acids are CASSSLGQGEYGYTF.